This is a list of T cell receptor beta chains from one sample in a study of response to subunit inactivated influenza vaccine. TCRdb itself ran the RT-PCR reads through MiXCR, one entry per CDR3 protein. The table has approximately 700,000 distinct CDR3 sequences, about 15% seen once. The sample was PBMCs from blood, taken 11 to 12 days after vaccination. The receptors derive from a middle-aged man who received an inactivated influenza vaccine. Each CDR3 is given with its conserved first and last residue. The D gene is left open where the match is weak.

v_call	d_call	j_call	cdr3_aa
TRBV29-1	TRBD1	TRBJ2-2	CSVHTGTGPTGELFF
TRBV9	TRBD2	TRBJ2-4	CASSVASGREAKNIQYF
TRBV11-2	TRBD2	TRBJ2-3	CASSLGLAGVTDTQYF
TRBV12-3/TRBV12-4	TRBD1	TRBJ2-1	CASAFQGARGNEQFF
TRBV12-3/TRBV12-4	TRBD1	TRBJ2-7	CASRQQGALGEQYF
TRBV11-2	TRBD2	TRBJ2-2	CASSARPFLAGVAGELFF
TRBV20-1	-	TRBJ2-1	CSVRFRSEQFF
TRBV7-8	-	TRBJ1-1	CASSKGRALNTEAFF
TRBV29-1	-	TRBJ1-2	CSVGDSTEGYTF
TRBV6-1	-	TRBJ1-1	CASSNTVNTEAFF
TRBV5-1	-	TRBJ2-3	CASSAGGVRADTQYF
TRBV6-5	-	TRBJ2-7	CASSYSTGWGYLSSYEQYF
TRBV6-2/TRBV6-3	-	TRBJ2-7	CASSDLLEQYF
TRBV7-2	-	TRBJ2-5	CASSLPGVKTQYF
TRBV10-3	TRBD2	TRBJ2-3	CATKTSGGLFSSTDTQYF
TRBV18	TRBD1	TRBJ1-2	CASSTGTDFYGYTF
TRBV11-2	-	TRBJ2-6	CASSSAGHRANVLTF
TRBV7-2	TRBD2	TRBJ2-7	CASTTGLDEQYF
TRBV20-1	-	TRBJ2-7	CSARTQGLYYEQYF
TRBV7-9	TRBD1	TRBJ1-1	CASSYPGQGKNTEAFF
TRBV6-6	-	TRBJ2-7	CASSYSPGDHSYEQYF
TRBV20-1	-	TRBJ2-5	CSARAIGGGETQYF
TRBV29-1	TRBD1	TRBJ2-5	CSALDRAKETQYF
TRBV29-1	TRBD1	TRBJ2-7	CSVAGGAEGYEQYF
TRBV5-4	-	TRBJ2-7	CASSLAGSTPREQYF
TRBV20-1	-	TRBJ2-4	CSATRPDGGNIQYF
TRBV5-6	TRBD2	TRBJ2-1	CASSPELAGGYNEQFF
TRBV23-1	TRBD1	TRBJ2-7	CEHRDRGVHEQYF
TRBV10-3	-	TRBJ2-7	CAIRGSGEQYF
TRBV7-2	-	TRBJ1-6	CASRNGQYNSPLHF
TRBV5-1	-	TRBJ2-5	CASSLIPRTQETQYF
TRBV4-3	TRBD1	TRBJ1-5	CASSQDYRGLGQPQHF
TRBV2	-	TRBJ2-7	CASSTDSLGGGQYF
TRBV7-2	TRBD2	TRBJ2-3	CASSWGGSTDTQYF
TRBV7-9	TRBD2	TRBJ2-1	CASSLVGLAEYNEQFF
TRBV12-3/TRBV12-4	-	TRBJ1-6	CASSLFGRHSSYNSPLHF
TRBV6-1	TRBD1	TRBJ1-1	CASSRDRQGGTEAFF
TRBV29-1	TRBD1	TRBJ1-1	CSVGQVMNTEAFF
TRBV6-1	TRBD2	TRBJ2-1	CASSEEIAGVYNEQFF
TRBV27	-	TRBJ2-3	CASSPRQAGQDTQYF
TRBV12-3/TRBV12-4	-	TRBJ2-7	CASSFRAGTAAYEQYF
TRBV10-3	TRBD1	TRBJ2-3	CAIRQGRGGTFVDTQYF